One sample yielded the 23 T cell receptor beta chains listed below, sequenced in a study of human thymus T cells. Thymus tissue for the work was resected from patients undergoing corrective heart surgery. Sequenced by immunoSEQ multiplex PCR; TCRdb stores in-frame clones only, minus some. The table lists some 78,000 clones, around 96% of them singletons. Specimen: thymus tissue. All receptors derive from a boy in the first two years of life with a congenital heart defect but otherwise immunologically healthy.

CDR3 DNA: TGCGCCAGCAGCCAAGGGGACAGGGACAACACCGGGGAGCTGTTTTTT. It encodes CASSQGDRDNTGELFF. This chain uses TRBV4-3 with TRBJ2-2; 9 bases map to TRBD1. This CDR3 has 16 residues. V lost 1 base and J lost 2; bases outside the gene matches: 2. Germline V lookup: CDR1 LGHNA, CDR2 YSLEER.

The V and J genes are TRBV10-3 and TRBJ1-3; D gene ambiguous. The germline V and J ends were trimmed by 11 bases and 0 bases, with 20 bases remaining between them. The CDR3 runs to 16 residues. The germline gives CDR1 ENHRY, CDR2 SYGVKD. The chain's CDR3 is CAYSEREGYSGNTIYF. The CDR3 nucleotides are TGTGCCTATTCGGAGAGGGAAGGCTACTCTGGAAACACCATATATTTT.

The chain links TRBV4-2 to TRBJ2-3; D might be TRBD1 or TRBD2, each matching 6 bases. The CDR3 contains 18 residues. The V end was cut by 0 bases, the J end by 0 bases, with 16 bases between. Germline CDR1 and CDR2: LGHNA and YNFKEQ. DNA for the CDR3: TGTGCCAGCAGCCAAGATCCCGGGGGCGGGGTTAGCACAGATACGCAGTATTTT. Encoded protein: CASSQDPGGGVSTDTQYF.

The chain carries TRBV5-1 and TRBJ2-3; TRBD2 might be the D (7 bases). Trimming took off 0 bases at V and 2 bases at J, with 19 bases between the two ends. CDR3 length equals 18 residues. The germline CDR1 and CDR2 sequences are SGHRS and YFSETQ. This CDR3 reads CASSLGSGAGAVTDTQYF. In nucleotides, the CDR3 is TGCGCCAGCAGCTTGGGGTCGGGCGCGGGGGCCGTCACAGATACGCAGTATTTT.

This clone was counted once. The chain is built from TRBV6-6 and TRBJ2-7, with D possibly being TRBD1 (6 bases). V dropped 10 bases and J dropped 0 bases, with 13 bases sitting between them. CDR1 is MNHNY, CDR2 SVGAGI, per germline (reference sequence). CDR3 length: 13 residues. The CDR3 reads CATGAGSSYEQYF. CDR3 in DNA: TGTGCCACAGGGGCAGGGAGCTCCTACGAGCAGTACTTC.

CDR3 sequence: CASSSFEGIEAFF. DNA of the CDR3: TGTGCCAGCAGTTCGTTCGAAGGAATTGAAGCTTTCTTT. V is TRBV6-5 and J is TRBJ1-1; D not resolved. There are 13 residues in the CDR3. V dropped 4 bases and J dropped 7 bases, with 13 bases sitting between them. Germline values: CDR1 MNHEY, CDR2 SVGAGI.

The CDR3 protein is CATSTRTDTQYF. CDR3 bases: TGTGCCACCAGCACCAGGACAGATACGCAGTATTTT. The J gene is TRBJ2-3, the V gene TRBV15; D unclear. This CDR3 comprises 12 residues. Trimming left V 4 bases short and J 3 bases short, with 5 bases between. Germline loops: CDR1 LNHNV, CDR2 YYDKDF (reference sequence).

The chain is built from TRBV19 and TRBJ2-7, with no clear D. The CDR3 runs to 17 residues. V lost 5 bases and J lost 3, with 23 bases in between. CDR1 and CDR2 from the germline V gene are LNHDA and SQIVND (reference sequence). CDR3 DNA sequence: TGTGCCAGTAGTCCATATCACGTGGTAGTCCCAAACTACGAGCAGTACTTC. The encoded protein is CASSPYHVVVPNYEQYF.

This clone was seen a single time. The chain recombines TRBV2 with TRBJ2-4; 7 nucleotides line up with TRBD2. Germline CDR1 SNHLY, CDR2 FYNNEI. The J segment lost 8 bases and the V segment lost 2 bases, leaving 12 bases of the junction unmatched. This CDR3 is 16 amino acids long. The CDR3 region is CASSEPPGLPWDIQYF. DNA for the CDR3: TGTGCCAGCAGTGAACCCCCGGGACTACCCTGGGACATTCAGTACTTC.

The rearrangement joins TRBV21-1 to TRBJ1-4. TRBV21-1 constitutes a pseudogene. This CDR3 has 14 amino acids. CDR3 amino acids: CASSAPPGDEKLFF. The CDR3 DNA reads as TGTGCCAGCAGCGCACCTCCCGGGGATGAAAAACTGTTTTTT.

The chain joins TRBV29-1 to TRBJ1-2; D is undetermined. Germline CDR1 is SQVTM and CDR2 is ANQGSEA. The CDR3 has 12 amino acids. V was trimmed by 6 bases and J by 4 bases, leaving 12 bases between them. The CDR3 loop reads CSVMELGYGYTF. For the CDR3, the DNA is TGCAGCGTGATGGAGTTGGGCTATGGCTACACCTTC.

This rearrangement joins TRBV4-2 to TRBJ2-1; 7 nucleotides line up with TRBD2. The CDR3 runs to 17 residues. Germline CDR1 reads LGHNA; CDR2 reads YNFKEQ. Trimming cost V 6 bases and J 1 base; bases outside gene matches: 12. The CDR3 loop reads CASSTITMGGSYNEQFF. The CDR3 nucleotides are TGTGCCAGCAGTACGATCACTATGGGGGGGTCCTACAATGAGCAGTTCTTC.

This sequence joins TRBV7-4 and TRBJ2-7, with 9 bases aligning to TRBD2. The V segment lost 5 bases and the J segment 5 bases; nucleotides outside the gene matches: 25. The CDR3 sequence is 20 residues long. Germline loops: CDR1 SGHVT, CDR2 SQSDAQ. CDR3 amino acids: CASSQPNSWEAGGPGDEQYF. CDR3 nucleotide sequence: TGTGCCAGCAGCCAACCTAATTCGTGGGAGGCGGGAGGGCCGGGTGACGAGCAGTACTTC.

J is TRBJ2-3 and V is TRBV27; no firm D call. Trimming removed 7 bases from V and 0 bases from J, with 26 bases in between. The length of the CDR3 is 19 residues. The germline V gene encodes CDR1 MNHEY and CDR2 SMNVEV (reference sequence). Here the CDR3 DNA reads TGTGCCAGCACTCCCCCCCTAGTACATCGCCCTGTGAGCACAGATACGCAGTATTTT. This sequence encodes CASTPPLVHRPVSTDTQYF.

DNA for the CDR3: TGTGCCAGCAGCCGGATAATGGGGAAACGAGATCAAGAGACCCAGTACTTC. It specifies CASSRIMGKRDQETQYF. This chain joins TRBV5-6 and TRBJ2-5; the D is unclear. With 4 bases removed from V and 2 bases from J, the gap between germline ends came to 21 bases. This CDR3 region has 17 residues. Per the germline V gene, CDR1 is SGHDT and CDR2 is YYEEEE. The complete variable domain, with remaining parts taken from reference TRBV5-6 and TRBJ2-5, reads DAGVTQSPTHLIKTRGQQVTLRCSPKSGHDTVSWYQQALGQGPQFIFQYYEEEERQRGNFPDRFSGHQFPNYSSELNVNALLLGDSALYLCASSRIMGKRDQETQYFGPGTRLLVL.

This clone has just one count. The CDR3 DNA reads TGTGCCATCCCAAAAGGAGGCGGGACACAGACCCAGTACTTC. Protein product: CAIPKGGGTQTQYF. The chain recombines TRBV7-9 with TRBJ2-5, with D perhaps matching TRBD1 or TRBD2 (6 bases each). The germline CDR1 and CDR2 sequences are SEHNR and FQNEAQ (reference sequence). Between the trimmed V and J ends, which lost 10 bases and 6 bases, there was a span of 21 bases. The CDR3 is 14 residues long.

The V call is TRBV27, the J call TRBJ1-5; the match to TRBD1 covers 7 bases. V trimming: 2 bases; J trimming: 5 bases; junction bases outside the gene matches: 9. This CDR3 is 16 amino acids long. CDR1 is MNHEY, CDR2 SMNVEV, per germline (reference sequence). The CDR3, as DNA: TGTGCCAGCAGTTTAACAGGGGAAACTGGGGATCAGCCCCAGCATTTT. Translation gives CASSLTGETGDQPQHF.

The chain links TRBV9 to TRBJ1-1, with D uncertain. The CDR3 has 15 residues. Germline V gene sequence: CDR1 SGDLS, CDR2 YYNGEE. V was shortened by 4 bases and J by 6 bases, with 19 bases between the two germline ends. Written as DNA, the CDR3 is TGTGCCAGCAGCCCAAAGGCATTTTATGGGGCTGAAGCTTTCTTT. It is translated as CASSPKAFYGAEAFF.

This rearrangement joins TRBV5-4 to TRBJ1-3; 8 bases align to TRBD1. This CDR3 is built from 15 residues. V was clipped by 4 bases and J by 3 bases; unmatched bases: 6. CDR1 and CDR2 (germline): SGHNT, YYREEE (reference sequence). The CDR3 protein is CASSPGGINGNTIYF. DNA of the CDR3: TGTGCCAGCAGCCCAGGGGGCATCAATGGAAACACCATATATTTT.

The chain combines TRBV7-9 with TRBJ2-7; 7 bases fit TRBD2. CDR3 length equals 15 residues. Trimming took 5 bases from V and 7 from J; bases not matched to a gene: 14. Looked up from germline, CDR1 is SEHNR and CDR2 is FQNEAQ (reference sequence). CDR3 residues: CASSLPSCGSCEQYF. CDR3 coding DNA: TGTGCCAGCAGCCTACCCTCTTGCGGGAGTTGTGAGCAGTACTTC. The full variable domain, in which reference TRBV7-9 and TRBJ2-7 provide the parts outside the CDR3, is DTGVSQNPRHKITKRGQNVTFRCDPISEHNRLYWYRQTLGQGPEFLTYFQNEAQLEKSRLLSDRFSAERPKGSFSTLEIQRTEQGDSAMYLCASSLPSCGSCEQYFGPGTRLTVT.

The gene calls are TRBV7-9 and TRBJ1-4; D gene ambiguous. Germline assignment: CDR1 SEHNR and CDR2 FQNEAQ (reference sequence). The CDR3 extends over 16 amino acids. Between the trimmed V and J ends, which lost 3 bases and 3 bases, there was a span of 14 bases. The DNA of the CDR3 is TGTGCCAGCAGCTTCGACGCCGACGGGTCTAATGAAAAACTGTTTTTT. This encodes CASSFDADGSNEKLFF.

CDR3 sequence: CASSPRFDRIEETQYF. The CDR3 DNA is TGTGCCAGCAGCCCCAGGTTCGACAGGATAGAAGAGACCCAGTACTTC. This chain connects TRBV14 to TRBJ2-5; D is perhaps TRBD1 (6 bases). V was pared by 4 bases and J by 3 bases, with 18 bases between. The germline CDR1 and CDR2 sequences are SGHDN and FVKESK. The CDR3 loop spans 16 amino acids.

The rearrangement joins TRBV28 to TRBJ1-3; D unresolved. Germline V CDR1 and CDR2: MDHEN, SYDVKM. Between the trimmed V and J ends, which lost 5 bases and 0 bases, there was a span of 11 bases. The CDR3 has 15 amino acids. CDR3 region: CASSPKLYSGNTIYF. In nucleotides, the CDR3 is TGTGCCAGCAGTCCGAAACTATACTCTGGAAACACCATATATTTT.